This T cell receptor beta chain was identified in a study of vaccination effects on CD4 cells after COVID-19. Study-level information: It was with approximately 10 IU/ml IL-2 and around 10 ug/ml peptides that 1.5 million to 2.5 million PBMC per well were cultured. Broader study findings: The study found marked clonal contraction of infection- and vaccine-induced clones late after vaccination. The vaccine-induced clones of healthy vaccinees included only 1 of 255 that cross-reacted with common cold coronaviruses.

With roughly 9 days of culture completed, CD4+ T cells were isolated. Prior SARS-CoV-2 infection was absent in the vaccine recipients, as shown by negative nucleocapsid antibodies. Trimming pared 0 bases from V and 2 bases from J, leaving 11 bases between. The CDR3 totals 15 residues. CDR1 and CDR2 (germline): SGHRS, YFSETQ. In regard to this clone: The target antigen is unknown. This CDR3 is also generated by other DNA sequences in the sample.

Produced via immunoSEQ multiplex PCR; TCRdb's table is partial and in-frame only. The table includes more than 45,000 clones, more than 60% detected once. The receptor comes from a human donor who received a COVID-19 vaccine. This specimen consisted of CD4+ T cells from PBMCs cultured without peptide, obtained before COVID-19 vaccination. The chain uses TRBV5-1 and TRBJ1-1; D may be TRBD1 (6 bases). The CDR3 spells CASSLEPGGNTEAFF. DNA for the CDR3: TGCGCCAGCAGCTTGGAGCCGGGGGGCAACACTGAAGCTTTCTTT.